The entry that follows covers one T cell receptor (beta chain) sequence. These data come from a study of tumor-infiltrating lymphocytes in oesophageal squamous cell carcinoma. The germline V gene has CDR1 SGHDT and CDR2 YYEEEE. The CDR3 totals 14 residues. One entry per CDR3 protein results from TCRdb running MiXCR on the PCR reads. The data contain approximately 12,000 distinct CDR3 sequences, 50% to 60% of them singletons. The clonotype was recovered from a male donor with esophageal squamous cell carcinoma. The V call is TRBV5-6, the J call TRBJ2-5, with TRBD1 identical over 9 bases. The DNA end is more similar to TRBJ2-7, so the J call may be wrong. Sample: esophageal tumor tissue. CDR3 sequence reads: CASSWGQGSGEQYF. The CDR3, as DNA: TGTGCCAGCAGCTGGGGACAGGGCTCCGGCGAGCAGTACTTC.